One and the same sample provided the 20 T cell receptor beta chains below, sequenced in a study of early T cells in non-severe SARS-CoV-2 infection. TCRdb reprocessed the 5' RACE reads via MiXCR and lists one record per CDR3 protein. This table holds about 67,000 distinct CDR3 sequences, approximately 10% found once. The material sequenced was whole blood. The receptors were gathered from an adult who was a healthcare worker with PCR-confirmed SARS-CoV-2 infection or an uninfected control (not recorded which).

There are a few counts of this clonotype. The rearrangement links TRBV4-1 to TRBJ2-7; 8 bases agree with TRBD1. V dropped 1 base and J dropped 2; count of bases not matched to a gene: 1. The CDR3 length is 14 residues. Germline V gives CDR1 MGHRA, CDR2 YSYEKL. CDR3 loop: CASSQGQGTYEQYF. The CDR3 DNA reads as TGCGCCAGCAGCCAAGGACAGGGGACCTACGAGCAGTACTTC.

This clonotype occurred many times. The chain links TRBV6-4 to TRBJ2-1; tentatively, D is TRBD2 (5 bases). The CDR3 loop spans 14 amino acids. The germline V gene has CDR1 MRHNA and CDR2 SNTAGT. V lost 4 bases, J lost 4 bases, and 11 bases lay in between. Here the CDR3 reads CASSGDGGYNEQFF. CDR3 DNA: TGTGCCAGCAGTGGGGATGGAGGATACAATGAGCAGTTCTTC.

At least ten counts were recorded for this clonotype. The chain carries TRBV5-4 and TRBJ2-3; 15 bases are shared with TRBD2. The CDR3 sequence is 16 residues long. Germline V gives CDR1 SGHNT, CDR2 YYREEE (reference sequence). V trimming: 5 bases; J trimming: 5 bases; junction bases outside the gene matches: 6. The CDR3 nucleotides read TGTGCCAGCAGTTCCGGACTAGCGGGGGGGGAAGATACGCAGTATTTT. Translated, it gives CASSSGLAGGEDTQYF.

The gene calls are TRBV5-5 and TRBJ2-3; D is perhaps TRBD2 (5 bases). The CDR3 is 14 residues long. V was clipped by 0 bases and J by 5 bases, with 10 bases between them. The germline CDR1 and CDR2 sequences are SGHKS and YYEKEE (reference sequence). The CDR3 DNA reads as TGTGCCAGCAGCTTGGAGCGGATAAAAGATACGCAGTATTTT. Translating it yields CASSLERIKDTQYF.

The chain couples TRBV12-3 or TRBV12-4 to TRBJ2-3; 13 bases match TRBD2. The CDR3 is 16 amino acids. V lost 3 bases, J lost 2 bases, and 2 bases stayed unmatched. CDR3 sequence reads: CASSFGTSGITDTQYF. The CDR3 DNA is TGTGCCAGCAGTTTTGGGACTAGCGGGATCACAGATACGCAGTATTTT.

This clonotype has only one observation. A much bigger clone sits one base away, suggesting this may be a read error. The rearrangement joins TRBV10-3 to TRBJ2-5; 14 bases map to TRBD2. The germline gives CDR1 ENHRY, CDR2 SYGVKD. The CDR3 is made up of 17 amino acids. The CDR3 region is CAIAGLAGGPIQETEYF. The CDR3 DNA is TGTGCCATCGCCGGACTAGCGGGAGGCCCGATCCAAGAGACCGAGTACTTC.

This clonotype was seen repeatedly, ten times or more. The chain recombines TRBV4-1 with TRBJ2-3, with unresolved D. Trimming pared 4 bases from V and 8 bases from J, leaving 19 bases between. This CDR3 has 15 amino acids. The germline CDR1 and CDR2 sequences are MGHRA and YSYEKL. The CDR3 DNA reads TGCGCCAGCAGCCTCTTACAGCTTCCCGGCGTTACGCAGTATTTT. Translation: CASSLLQLPGVTQYF.

This rearrangement joins TRBV6-1 to TRBJ2-4; unclear D gene. V was shortened by 3 bases and J by 9 bases, with 12 bases between the two germline ends. This CDR3 region has 13 residues. Germline V gene data show CDR1 as MNHNS and CDR2 as SASEGT. Written as DNA, the CDR3 is TGTGCCAGCAGTGACAATGAATTGGGCATTCAGTACTTC. It is translated as CASSDNELGIQYF.

There are many counts of this clonotype. This sequence joins TRBV19 and TRBJ2-6, with D unresolved. Trimming left V 3 bases short and J 0 bases short, with 6 bases between. CDR3 length equals 15 residues. CDR1 and CDR2 from the germline V gene are LNHDA and SQIVND (reference sequence). The CDR3 is CASSIPSSGANVLTF. The CDR3 region has the DNA TGTGCCAGTAGTATCCCCAGCTCTGGGGCCAACGTCCTGACTTTC.

The V gene is TRBV9, the J gene TRBJ1-2, with D tentatively TRBD1 (5 bases). This CDR3 is built from 13 residues. Germline V gene lookup returns CDR1 SGDLS and CDR2 YYNGEE. V shed 4 bases and J shed 6 bases, with 13 bases lying between them. The CDR3 region has the DNA TGTGCCAGCAGCCCAGGGCTACGCGATGGCTACACCTTC. Translating it yields CASSPGLRDGYTF.

On this clonotype itself: A much larger clone lies one base from this, so it may be a read error. The J gene is TRBJ2-7, the V gene TRBV5-1; possible D gene TRBD1, 5 bases. The CDR3 runs to 17 residues. The germline V gene has CDR1 SGHRS and CDR2 YFSETQ. In nucleotides, the CDR3 is TGCGCCAGCAGCAGATACCTAGTCAGGGATGACTCCTACAAGCAGTACTTC. It specifies CASSRYLVRDDSYKQYF.

There are many counts of this clonotype. The chain uses TRBV6-2 or TRBV6-3 and TRBJ2-2; TRBD2 matches at 8 bases. The CDR3 has 14 residues. V lost 5 bases and J lost 6; bases outside the gene matches: 5. Per germline, CDR1 MNHEY and CDR2 SVGEGT. The CDR3 region is CASSNSGIAGELFF. CDR3 nucleotides: TGTGCCAGCAGTAATAGCGGGATCGCCGGGGAGCTGTTTTTT.

This clonotype was seen repeatedly, ten times or more. This chain connects TRBV5-6 to TRBJ2-7; D might be TRBD1 or TRBD2, each matching 5 bases. There are 14 residues in the CDR3. Trimming cost V 4 bases and J 0 bases, with 11 bases left between them. CDR1 SGHDT and CDR2 YYEEEE come from the germline V gene. The CDR3 protein is CASSPGRSSYEQYF. Written as DNA, the CDR3 is TGTGCCAGCAGCCCGGGACGGTCCTCCTACGAGCAGTACTTC.

This clonotype was picked up many times. The chain recombines TRBV12-5 with TRBJ1-1; D gene ambiguous. The CDR3 has 15 amino acids. The V end was cut by 0 bases, the J end by 1 base, with 9 bases between. CDR1 is LGHNT, CDR2 FRNRAP, per germline. As DNA, the CDR3 is TGTGCTAGTGGTTTGGTACGATGGACGAACACTGAAGCTTTCTTT. It codes for CASGLVRWTNTEAFF.

This chain links TRBV18 with TRBJ2-1; no clear D. This CDR3 is built from 14 residues. With 3 bases removed from V and 4 bases from J, the gap between germline ends came to 10 bases. In germline, CDR1 is KGHSH, CDR2 LQKENI. The CDR3 here is CASSPRALYNEQFF. The CDR3, as DNA: TGTGCCAGCTCACCCCGGGCTCTTTACAATGAGCAGTTCTTC.

The chain couples TRBV27 to TRBJ2-3; D might be TRBD2 (6 bases). CDR1 and CDR2 from the germline V gene are MNHEY and SMNVEV (reference sequence). The CDR3 spans 15 residues. V lost 6 bases and J 5 bases, leaving 18 bases between the germline ends. CDR3: CASSRDSQNKDTQYF. DNA of the CDR3: TGTGCCAGCAGCCGGGACTCACAAAATAAAGATACGCAGTATTTT.

The chain uses TRBV3-1 and TRBJ2-7, with 7 bases lining up with TRBD1. There are 14 residues in the CDR3. Germline CDR1 and CDR2: LGHDT and YNNKEL (reference sequence). The junction had 6 bases not matched to a gene; V was cut back by 7 bases and J by 0 bases. Here the CDR3 DNA reads TGTGCCAGCATTCGGGACAGACCCTCCTACGAGCAGTACTTC. Its protein is CASIRDRPSYEQYF.

This clonotype has ten or more counts. CDR3 nucleotides: TGCGCCAGCAGCCGGGACACAGTCACCGGGGAGCTGTTTTTT. Its translation: CASSRDTVTGELFF. The V gene is TRBV10-1, the J gene TRBJ2-2, with D maybe TRBD1 (6 bases). The V gene lost 6 bases and the J gene lost 4 bases, with 12 bases spanning the gap. The germline V gene has CDR1 WNHNN and CDR2 SYGVQD (reference sequence). CDR3 length: 14 residues.

The chain is built from TRBV6-1 and TRBJ1-2, with no clear D. Deletions cut 7 bases from V and 0 bases from J, with 12 bases between. This CDR3 comprises 14 residues. Looked up from germline, CDR1 is MNHNS and CDR2 is SASEGT. CDR3 in amino acids: CASKLELANYGYTF. The DNA for the CDR3 is TGTGCCAGCAAGTTAGAGTTAGCTAACTATGGCTACACCTTC.

Many counts were recorded for this clonotype. V gene TRBV5-1 combines with J gene TRBJ2-1; a weak D match, TRBD2 (5 bases). Trimming shortened V by 0 bases and J by 0 bases, and 13 bases separated the two germline ends. Germline V gene data show CDR1 as SGHRS and CDR2 as YFSETQ. The CDR3 runs to 17 residues. For the CDR3, the DNA is TGCGCCAGCAGCTTGGGGCGCGGGCCCAGCTCCTACAATGAGCAGTTCTTC. Its protein is CASSLGRGPSSYNEQFF.